These T cell receptor beta chains were read from a single sample in a study of OX40 agonist ivuxolimab in advanced cancers. Here immunoSEQ multiplex PCR was the method, and the copy in TCRdb shows in-frame clones only, minus some. The top ten hold 9.5% to 15% of the sample, which has tens of thousands of clones, around 89% seen once. The sample was CD4+ or CD8+ T cells sorted from blood, taken in a trial of the OX40 agonist ivuxolimab. The source of these receptors is an adult with an advanced solid tumor such as melanoma, head and neck, liver or kidney cancer. Each CDR3 is given with its conserved first and last residue. The D gene is left open where the match is weak. Where a row states a size, it is once, few, many or the class of an expanded clone; other rows omit it.

V gene	clone size	J gene	D gene	CDR3 protein	CDR3 DNA
TRBV9	.	TRBJ2-7	.	CASSPWLASEQYF	TGTGCCAGCAGCCCTTGGCTAGCGAGCGAGCAGTACTTC
TRBV6-1	once	TRBJ1-5	.	CASSEAPANSNQPQHF	TGTGCCAGCAGTGAAGCCCCCGCAAATAGCAATCAGCCCCAGCATTTT
TRBV5-6	.	TRBJ1-1	TRBD1	CASSFGQGDEAFF	TGTGCCAGCAGCTTTGGACAGGGCGATGAAGCTTTCTTT
TRBV7-8	.	TRBJ2-6	TRBD1	CASKLTGGAGANVLTF	TGTGCCAGCAAATTAACAGGGGGCGCCGGGGCCAACGTCCTGACTTTC
TRBV27	.	TRBJ2-7	.	CASSDLYEQYF	TGTGCCAGCAGCGACCTCTACGAGCAGTACTTC
TRBV10-3	.	TRBJ2-1	TRBD2	CATGLAIINEQFF	TGTGCCACAGGACTAGCGATTATCAATGAGCAGTTCTTC
TRBV28	.	TRBJ2-6	.	CASSFGANVLTF	TGTGCCAGCAGCTTTGGGGCCAACGTCCTGACTTTC
TRBV10-3	.	TRBJ1-1	TRBD1	CAISESDRVKGDTEAFF	TGTGCCATCAGTGAGTCCGACAGGGTAAAGGGGGACACTGAAGCTTTCTTT
TRBV14	.	TRBJ1-1	.	CASSQDVGELMNTEAFF	TGTGCCAGCAGCCAAGACGTAGGGGAATTAATGAACACTGAAGCTTTCTTT
TRBV27	.	TRBJ2-7	TRBD2	CASSPSGTYEQYF	TGTGCCAGCAGCCCGAGCGGGACCTACGAGCAGTACTTC
TRBV7-6	once	TRBJ2-1	.	CASSLDNYNEQFF	TGTGCCAGCAGCTTGGACAATTACAATGAGCAGTTCTTC
TRBV28	once	TRBJ2-2	.	CATSYRGQGSGELFF	TGTGCCACTTCTTACCGCGGCCAGGGATCCGGGGAGCTGTTTTTT
TRBV11-2	.	TRBJ2-7	TRBD1	CASSLERTGVYEQYF	TGTGCCAGCAGCTTAGAGAGGACAGGGGTCTACGAGCAGTACTTC
TRBV2	.	TRBJ2-2	TRBD2	CASSDGLAGAGGELFF	TGTGCCAGCAGTGACGGCCTAGCGGGAGCGGGCGGGGAGCTGTTTTTT
TRBV5-4	.	TRBJ1-1	.	CASRGSLNTEAFF	TGTGCCAGCAGGGGGAGCCTGAACACTGAAGCTTTCTTT
TRBV27	.	TRBJ2-7	.	CASSAWKDHEQYF	TGTGCCAGCAGTGCCTGGAAGGACCACGAGCAGTACTTC
TRBV2	.	TRBJ2-1	.	CASSESGRNEQFF	TGTGCCAGCAGTGAATCGGGTCGCAATGAGCAGTTCTTC
TRBV19	few	TRBJ2-7	TRBD1	CASSAWGQGFHEQYF	TGTGCCAGTAGTGCTTGGGGACAGGGTTTCCACGAGCAGTACTTC
TRBV29-1	.	TRBJ2-5	.	CSAERDGLEYF	TGCAGCGCCGAGAGGGACGGACTCGAGTACTTC
TRBV5-1	.	TRBJ2-7	.	CASSLGLGRASYEQYF	TGCGCCAGCAGCTTGGGCTTGGGGCGGGCCTCCTACGAGCAGTACTTC
TRBV5-1	.	TRBJ2-7	.	CASSLEQGRSYEQYF	TGCGCCAGCAGCTTGGAACAGGGTCGGTCCTACGAGCAGTACTTC
TRBV2	.	TRBJ2-7	TRBD2	CASSEGGREPYEQYF	TGTGCCAGCAGTGAGGGCGGGAGGGAGCCCTACGAGCAGTACTTC
TRBV4-2	once	TRBJ2-7	TRBD1	CASSQDSGTGGFYEQYF	TGTGCCAGCAGCCAAGATAGCGGGACAGGGGGCTTCTACGAGCAGTACTTC
TRBV11-2	.	TRBJ2-7	.	CASSSGLTYEQYF	TGTGCCAGCAGCTCTGGACTCACCTACGAGCAGTACTTC
TRBV25-1	.	TRBJ2-7	TRBD1	CASSEFSRGHPSTYEQYF	TGTGCCAGCAGTGAATTCAGCAGGGGGCACCCTTCCACCTACGAGCAGTACTTC
TRBV5-1	.	TRBJ2-5	TRBD2	CASSLLAGVAGETQYF	TGCGCCAGCAGCTTATTAGCGGGAGTTGCGGGGGAGACCCAGTACTTC
TRBV14	.	TRBJ2-1	.	CASSPGVNTGEQFF	TGTGCCAGCAGCCCGGGAGTTAACACGGGTGAGCAGTTCTTC
TRBV4-1	.	TRBJ2-7	TRBD2	CASSQGLANPSEQYF	TGCGCCAGCAGCCAAGGACTAGCCAACCCCAGCGAGCAGTACTTC
TRBV9	.	TRBJ2-1	TRBD2	CASSVASGNYNEQFF	TGTGCCAGCAGCGTAGCTAGCGGGAATTACAATGAGCAGTTCTTC
TRBV5-5	.	TRBJ1-1	.	CASSLGVLNTEAFF	TGTGCCAGCAGCTTGGGGGTTTTGAACACTGAAGCTTTCTTT
TRBV7-6	.	TRBJ1-1	TRBD1	CASSTGQMNTEAFF	TGTGCCAGCAGCACGGGACAGATGAACACTGAAGCTTTCTTT
TRBV29-1	.	TRBJ2-5	TRBD1	CSVVSWTGGNQETQYF	TGCAGCGTTGTCTCTTGGACAGGGGGAAACCAAGAGACCCAGTACTTC
TRBV7-3	.	TRBJ2-1	.	CASSRSGSYNEQFF	TGTGCCAGCAGCCGTAGCGGATCCTACAATGAGCAGTTCTTC
TRBV29-1	.	TRBJ2-1	TRBD2	CSVEDYTSGASREQFF	TGCAGCGTTGAAGACTATACTAGCGGAGCATCCCGGGAGCAGTTCTTC
TRBV18	.	TRBJ2-5	TRBD2	CASSPTVLAGVGETQYF	TGTGCCAGCTCACCAACGGTCCTAGCGGGAGTGGGGGAGACCCAGTACTTC
TRBV4-1	.	TRBJ1-5	.	CASSQVGPGNQPQHF	TGCGCCAGCAGCCAAGTGGGGCCAGGCAATCAGCCCCAGCATTTT
TRBV28	.	TRBJ2-1	.	CASTPTYNEQFF	TGTGCCAGCACTCCCACCTACAATGAGCAGTTCTTC
TRBV4-1	once	TRBJ2-1	TRBD2	CASSQVAGGSNEQFF	TGCGCCAGCAGCCAAGTTGCGGGAGGCTCCAATGAGCAGTTCTTC
TRBV30	.	TRBJ1-4	.	CAWSTEIEKLFF	TGTGCCTGGAGTACAGAAATTGAAAAACTGTTTTTT
TRBV5-6	.	TRBJ2-3	TRBD2	CASSLFGNLAAFTDTQYF	TGTGCCAGCAGCTTGTTCGGAAATCTAGCGGCATTCACAGATACGCAGTATTTT
TRBV11-2	.	TRBJ2-3	.	CASSLDTIATSTDTQYF	TGTGCCAGCAGCTTAGATACGATAGCGACTAGCACAGATACGCAGTATTTT
TRBV5-6	.	TRBJ2-1	TRBD2	CASSFARRGGLEQFF	TGTGCCAGCAGCTTTGCTAGACGGGGGGGTCTAGAGCAGTTCTTC
TRBV29-1	.	TRBJ2-7	.	CSVEATWSSRNYEQYF	TGCAGCGTTGAGGCGACGTGGTCCAGTCGGAACTACGAGCAGTACTTC
TRBV28	.	TRBJ1-4	.	CASSLGQQLNEKLFF	TGTGCCAGCAGTTTAGGTCAGCAATTAAATGAAAAACTGTTTTTT
TRBV6-5	.	TRBJ2-7	.	CASSLDKDSYEQYF	TGTGCCAGCAGCCTCGACAAAGACTCCTACGAGCAGTACTTC
TRBV14	.	TRBJ2-1	TRBD2	CASSQDRAGVFHEQFF	TGTGCCAGCAGCCAAGATAGAGCGGGAGTATTCCATGAGCAGTTCTTC
TRBV27	.	TRBJ2-3	.	CASSLGAKDTQYF	TGTGCCAGCAGTTTGGGAGCGAAGGATACGCAGTATTTT
TRBV29-1	.	TRBJ2-1	.	CSVEEGRGYNNEQFF	TGCAGCGTTGAAGAAGGCAGGGGATATAACAATGAGCAGTTCTTC
TRBV2	.	TRBJ2-7	.	CASSEAGTLSYEQYF	TGTGCCAGCAGTGAAGCAGGGACACTCTCCTACGAGCAGTACTTC
TRBV27	once	TRBJ2-3	.	CASSLRTTTDTQYF	TGTGCCAGCAGTTTGCGGACTACTACAGATACGCAGTATTTT
TRBV21-1	.	TRBJ2-3	.	CASSLKCRGPDTQYF	TGTGCCAGCAGCCTAAAGTGTAGGGGACCAGATACGCAGTATTTT
TRBV9	.	TRBJ2-1	.	CASTAGSGYNEQFF	TGTGCCAGCACCGCGGGGAGCGGCTACAATGAGCAGTTCTTC
TRBV6-1	.	TRBJ2-7	.	CASSEIGGGSEQYF	TGTGCCAGCAGTGAAATCGGAGGGGGCAGTGAGCAGTACTTC
TRBV6-1	.	TRBJ2-7	.	CASSAGNWVLSYEQYF	TGTGCCAGCAGTGCAGGAAACTGGGTTCTCTCCTACGAGCAGTACTTC
TRBV27	.	TRBJ1-1	.	CASSFGTMNTEAFF	TGTGCCAGCAGTTTCGGCACCATGAACACTGAAGCTTTCTTT
TRBV5-1	.	TRBJ2-3	TRBD2	CASSTGTSGYTDTQYF	TGCGCCAGCAGCACCGGGACTAGCGGATACACAGATACGCAGTATTTT
TRBV28	.	TRBJ2-5	TRBD2	CASSFMTSGTETQYF	TGTGCCAGCAGTTTCATGACTAGCGGGACTGAGACCCAGTACTTC